This paragraph reports one T cell receptor beta chain. V lost 2 bases, J lost 7 bases, and 5 bases stayed unmatched. Germline lookup yields CDR1 SGHNT and CDR2 YYREEE (reference sequence). The CDR3 has 13 residues. These data belong to a study of T cell changes during pregnancy in multiple sclerosis. Using immunoSEQ multiplex PCR, the repertoire was profiled, and TCRdb retains in-frame clones only, with some absent. The sample includes nearly 70,000 clones, 92% of them seen just once. The V and J genes are TRBV5-4 and TRBJ2-5; 7 positions agree with TRBD2. The sequencing here drew on peripheral blood, taken in the second trimester of pregnancy. The sequence was collected from a female donor in good health, enrolled as a control in a pregnancy study. CDR3 protein: CASSFGPGGTQYF. CDR3 coding DNA: TGTGCCAGCAGCTTTGGACCGGGAGGGACCCAGTACTTC.